The rows below give T cell receptor beta chains drawn from one sample of a study of blood T cell repertoires in COVID-19. Sequencing used immunoSEQ multiplex PCR; TCRdb keeps in-frame clones, though not all of them. The sample shows 150,000 to 200,000 clones, 85% to 90% of them seen only once. The sequencing sample was made of peripheral blood. Every receptor here comes from a woman aged 30 to 39 with active or convalescent COVID-19. The CDR3 runs from the conserved cysteine through the conserved F or W. Fields, in order: D gene, clone size, V gene, J gene, CDR3 DNA, CDR3 protein. A D gene is named only where the DNA matches it firmly. Clone size is stated in some rows and not others, as once, few, many or a class when expanded.

D: TRBD2
size: -
V: TRBV7-9
J: TRBJ2-3
DNA: TGTGCCAGCAGCTCCCTCCTGACTAGCGGGAGAGGGGCAGATACGCAGTATTTT
CDR3: CASSSLLTSGRGADTQYF

D: -
size: -
V: TRBV3-1/TRBV3-2
J: TRBJ2-2
DNA: TGTGCCAGCAGCCAAGGGGGCGTTATGGCCGGGGAGCTGTTTTTT
CDR3: CASSQGGVMAGELFF

D: -
size: -
V: TRBV11-2
J: TRBJ2-1
DNA: TGTGCCAGCAGCTTAGGACAGCACAATGAGCAGTTCTTC
CDR3: CASSLGQHNEQFF

D: TRBD2
size: -
V: TRBV12-3/TRBV12-4
J: TRBJ2-1
DNA: TGTGCCAGCACCTACCCGGGGGGGCCGCGGCAGTTCTTC
CDR3: CASTYPGGPRQFF

D: -
size: -
V: TRBV7-6
J: TRBJ1-5
DNA: TGTGCCAGCAGCTTAGCGTCAGGGATAAATAGCAATCAGCCCCAGCATTTT
CDR3: CASSLASGINSNQPQHF

D: -
size: -
V: TRBV18
J: TRBJ1-2
DNA: TGTGCCAGCTCACCCCCGGGACACCGTGGCTATGGCTACACCTTC
CDR3: CASSPPGHRGYGYTF

D: TRBD2
size: -
V: TRBV7-2
J: TRBJ2-4
DNA: TGTGCCAGCAGCTTTAGCGGGAGGGGTGACATTCAGTACTTC
CDR3: CASSFSGRGDIQYF

D: -
size: -
V: TRBV7-8
J: TRBJ2-2
DNA: TGTGCCAGCAGCCCAGGCTCGAACACCGGGGAGCTGTTTTTT
CDR3: CASSPGSNTGELFF

D: TRBD1
size: once
V: TRBV28
J: TRBJ1-1
DNA: TGTGCCAGCAGTTTGACAGGGGGCCTCACTGAAGCTTTCTTT
CDR3: CASSLTGGLTEAFF

D: TRBD2
size: -
V: TRBV5-6
J: TRBJ2-7
DNA: TGTGCCAGCAGCGTATGGACTAGCAGCTACGAGCAGTACTTC
CDR3: CASSVWTSSYEQYF

D: TRBD2
size: -
V: TRBV19
J: TRBJ2-2
DNA: TGTGCCAGTAATTTCGGAGGACTAGCGTATACCGGGGAGCTGTTTTTT
CDR3: CASNFGGLAYTGELFF

D: TRBD1
size: -
V: TRBV6-2/TRBV6-3
J: TRBJ1-2
DNA: TGTGCCAGCAGTTCCCTGGACAGGAACTATGGCTACACCTTC
CDR3: CASSSLDRNYGYTF

D: -
size: -
V: TRBV12-3/TRBV12-4
J: TRBJ2-1
DNA: TGTGCCAGCAGTCTCCTAGACTTTGAGCAGTTCTTC
CDR3: CASSLLDFEQFF

D: -
size: -
V: TRBV10-2
J: TRBJ2-3
DNA: TGCGCCAGCAGTGATAGCGGCGCAAGCGCGGATACGCAGTATTTT
CDR3: CASSDSGASADTQYF

D: TRBD1
size: once
V: TRBV28
J: TRBJ1-2
DNA: TGTGCCAGCAGTACCTACAGGGGGGACTACACCTTC
CDR3: CASSTYRGDYTF

D: -
size: -
V: TRBV6-5
J: TRBJ1-1
DNA: TGTGCCAGCAGACCCCAAAGGGGCTTCACTGAAGCTTTCTTT
CDR3: CASRPQRGFTEAFF

D: -
size: -
V: TRBV6-5
J: TRBJ2-7
DNA: TGTGCCAGCAGTAAGGGGGGGGCATACGAGCAGTACTTC
CDR3: CASSKGGAYEQYF

D: -
size: -
V: TRBV6-5
J: TRBJ2-7
DNA: TGTGCCAGCAGTTACACCGGGACTGAGTTAGGAGAGCAGTACTTC
CDR3: CASSYTGTELGEQYF

D: -
size: -
V: TRBV28
J: TRBJ1-1
DNA: TGTGCCAGCAGTTTCCCCGGACTGTCGATGAACACTGAAGCTTTCTTT
CDR3: CASSFPGLSMNTEAFF

D: TRBD1
size: -
V: TRBV5-1
J: TRBJ1-2
DNA: TGCGCCAGCAGCTTGTCCATCGACAGGGTCTATGGCTACACCTTC
CDR3: CASSLSIDRVYGYTF

D: TRBD1
size: -
V: TRBV7-9
J: TRBJ1-1
DNA: TGTGCCAGCAGACCCGGACAGGCGAACACTGAAGCTTTCTTT
CDR3: CASRPGQANTEAFF

D: TRBD2
size: -
V: TRBV6-6
J: TRBJ2-1
DNA: TGTGCCAGCAGTTACTCCGGCGGGAGGGCCCTCAATGAGCAGTTCTTC
CDR3: CASSYSGGRALNEQFF

D: -
size: -
V: TRBV5-1
J: TRBJ1-1
DNA: TGCGCCAGCAGCTTTATTGGCTTACAGGGTGGGAACACTGAAGCTTTCTTT
CDR3: CASSFIGLQGGNTEAFF

D: -
size: -
V: TRBV24-1
J: TRBJ2-7
DNA: TGTGCCACCAGTGACCCAGGAAAGGGAGCCTACGAGCAGTACTTC
CDR3: CATSDPGKGAYEQYF

D: TRBD1
size: once
V: TRBV27
J: TRBJ1-2
DNA: TGTGCCAGCAGTTCCTCTAGACAGGGATCCTATGGCTACACCTTC
CDR3: CASSSSRQGSYGYTF

D: TRBD1
size: -
V: TRBV6-4
J: TRBJ2-2
DNA: TGTGCCAGCAGGGGACAGCTAGGCGGGGAGCTGTTTTTT
CDR3: CASRGQLGGELFF

D: TRBD1
size: -
V: TRBV5-1
J: TRBJ1-5
DNA: TGCGCCAGCAGCCCGGGACAGCCCAATCAGCCCCAGCATTTT
CDR3: CASSPGQPNQPQHF

D: -
size: -
V: TRBV9
J: TRBJ1-5
DNA: TGTGCCAGCAGCGAGAGGGGGGGCAGCAATCAGCCCCAGCATTTT
CDR3: CASSERGGSNQPQHF

D: -
size: -
V: TRBV27
J: TRBJ1-6
DNA: TGTGCCAGCGGTTTGAGCTCCTATAATTCACCCCTCCACTTT
CDR3: CASGLSSYNSPLHF

D: -
size: -
V: TRBV7-9
J: TRBJ1-1
DNA: TGTGCCAGCAGCACCAGACAGGCCGTGAACACTGAAGCTTTCTTT
CDR3: CASSTRQAVNTEAFF

D: TRBD1
size: -
V: TRBV30
J: TRBJ1-2
DNA: TGTGCCTGCGAGACAGGGGGCCAGAACACCTTC
CDR3: CACETGGQNTF

D: TRBD1
size: -
V: TRBV10-1
J: TRBJ1-2
DNA: TGCGCCAGCAGCCCCACAGGGGCCGACTATGGCTACACCTTC
CDR3: CASSPTGADYGYTF

D: -
size: -
V: TRBV19
J: TRBJ2-7
DNA: TGTGCCAGTAGCTCGAGGGGGGGCCACACCTACGAGCAGTACTTC
CDR3: CASSSRGGHTYEQYF

D: TRBD2
size: -
V: TRBV15
J: TRBJ2-2
DNA: TGTGCCACCAGCGGGGAACTAGCGTCCCACATCGGGGAGCTGTTTTTT
CDR3: CATSGELASHIGELFF

D: -
size: -
V: TRBV10-3
J: TRBJ2-7
DNA: TGTGCCATCAGTGAGTCGACACTAGCTGGAGGCGAGCAGTACTTC
CDR3: CAISESTLAGGEQYF

D: -
size: -
V: TRBV18
J: TRBJ1-5
DNA: TGTGCCAGCTCACAGGGGAATAGCAATCAGCCCCAGCATTTT
CDR3: CASSQGNSNQPQHF

D: TRBD1
size: -
V: TRBV7-8
J: TRBJ2-5
DNA: TGTGCCAGCAGCTACGCCGGGACAGCAAAAGAGACCCAGTACTTC
CDR3: CASSYAGTAKETQYF

D: TRBD1
size: -
V: TRBV28
J: TRBJ2-7
DNA: TGTGCCAGCAGTTTAAGCGGGACAGGGGACCGGGAGCAGTACTTC
CDR3: CASSLSGTGDREQYF

D: -
size: -
V: TRBV12-3/TRBV12-4
J: TRBJ2-7
DNA: TGTGCCAGCAGTTTACTCTCCTACGAGCAGTACTTC
CDR3: CASSLLSYEQYF

D: TRBD2
size: -
V: TRBV11-2
J: TRBJ2-1
DNA: TGTGCCAGCAGCTTAGTGGTTAGCGGGACGTCAAATGAGCAGTTCTTC
CDR3: CASSLVVSGTSNEQFF